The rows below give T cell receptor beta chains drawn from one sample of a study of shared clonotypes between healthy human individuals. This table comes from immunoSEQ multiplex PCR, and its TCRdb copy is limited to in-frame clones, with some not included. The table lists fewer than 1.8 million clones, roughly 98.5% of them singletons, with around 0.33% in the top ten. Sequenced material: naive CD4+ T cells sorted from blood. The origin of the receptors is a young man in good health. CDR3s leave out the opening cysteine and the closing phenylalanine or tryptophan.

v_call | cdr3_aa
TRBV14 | ASSQVDRGPTDTQY
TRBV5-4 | ASSSWTGHYEQY
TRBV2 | ASRTGTGDYGYT
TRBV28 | ASRSTGTGYNYGYT
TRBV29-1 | SVGRTTDTQY
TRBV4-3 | ASSQDPRGRGEKLF
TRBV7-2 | ASSTAYNEQF
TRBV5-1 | ASTSTGGGTEAF
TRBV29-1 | SVPSMGITYGYT
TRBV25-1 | ASSGGQGGNQPQH
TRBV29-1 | SVDRGGAF
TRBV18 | ASSPAGTGINEQY
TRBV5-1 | ASSLDPVTYEQY
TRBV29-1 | SVGRRVKQGDGYT
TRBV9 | ASSVGQGSDEQY
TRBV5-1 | ASSLEEAPQF
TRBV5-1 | ASSQETRTMNTEAF
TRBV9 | ASSVGGTGELF
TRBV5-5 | ANPSSGTGELF
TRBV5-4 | ASRPGQGLYYGYT
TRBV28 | ASSDSGSPDTQY
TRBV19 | ASMIWGGNQPQH
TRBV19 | ASSVSGLAGSTMSSYNEQF
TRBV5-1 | ASRTGQGIETQY
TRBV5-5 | ASSFKGAGELF
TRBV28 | ASRSDELTEKLF
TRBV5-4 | ASSLEAVGTGVRGQF